Presented here are 20 T cell receptor beta chains from one specimen sequenced in a study of cytomegalovirus exposure and HLA in healthy donors. Produced via immunoSEQ multiplex PCR; TCRdb's table is partial and in-frame only. Of fewer than 350,000 clones in the sample, 70% to 90% were seen once. The specimen sequenced was PBMCs. These TCRs come from a woman between 18 and 29 years old in good health and CMV-seronegative.

This clone has ten or more counts. The V gene is TRBV2, the J gene TRBJ2-2; perhaps TRBD1 as D (6 bases). The CDR3 runs to 16 residues. Between the trimmed V and J ends, which lost 4 bases and 2 bases, there was a span of 14 bases. Germline V gives CDR1 SNHLY, CDR2 FYNNEI. CDR3 in amino acids: CASSGQGLKNTGELFF. In nucleotides, the CDR3 is TGTGCCAGCAGTGGTCAGGGGCTCAAAAACACCGGGGAGCTGTTTTTT.

V is TRBV27 and J is TRBJ1-5; 7 nucleotides agree with TRBD1. This CDR3 contains 15 residues. V dropped 5 bases and J dropped 3; count of bases not matched to a gene: 7. Germline V gene data show CDR1 as MNHEY and CDR2 as SMNVEV (reference sequence). Written as DNA, the CDR3 is TGTGCCAGCAGTCCCCGGGGACAGCTCAATCAGCCCCAGCATTTT. This gives the protein CASSPRGQLNQPQHF.

The chain employs TRBV18 and TRBJ2-7, with a tentative D call TRBD1 (5 bases). Germline V gene data show CDR1 as KGHSH and CDR2 as LQKENI. The CDR3 is 17 residues long. V was pared by 6 bases and J by 4 bases, with 25 bases between. The CDR3 bases are TGTGCCAGCTCCAAAGGGGCCCCTACAAGCAGCAGTTACGAGCAGTACTTC. Residues: CASSKGAPTSSSYEQYF.

This clone is a singleton in its sample. The chain combines TRBV25-1 with TRBJ1-4; no clear D gene. Germline CDR1 MGHDK, CDR2 SYGVNS. Trimming stripped 4 bases from V and 4 bases from J, with 4 bases between. This CDR3 is built from 12 residues. This chain's CDR3 is CASSVGNEKLFF. The CDR3 DNA follows: TGTGCCAGCAGTGTCGGTAATGAAAAACTGTTTTTT.

This rearrangement joins TRBV10-3 to TRBJ2-7, with a possible D match to TRBD2 (6 bases). CDR3 length: 13 amino acids. Germline CDR1 ENHRY, CDR2 SYGVKD. V shed 10 bases and J shed 0 bases, with 13 bases lying between them. CDR3 amino acids: CATPGLLSYEQYF. CDR3 nucleotides: TGTGCCACCCCGGGACTGCTCTCCTACGAGCAGTACTTC.

This clone was seen only a few times. The chain joins TRBV5-1 to TRBJ2-1, with 13 bases that match TRBD2. The V segment lost 0 bases and the J segment 9 bases; nucleotides outside the gene matches: 12. There are 18 residues in the CDR3. Germline loops: CDR1 SGHRS, CDR2 YFSETQ. The CDR3 bases are TGCGCCAGCAGCTTGGCCGAAATAACTAGCGGGAGGGGTAGTGAGCAGTTCTTC. This encodes CASSLAEITSGRGSEQFF.

The DNA for the CDR3 is TGTGCCAGCAGCTTAGTCCGGGGAGGCGAGCAGTACTTC. It specifies CASSLVRGGEQYF. The genes are TRBV11-3 and TRBJ2-7, with D perhaps TRBD2 (6 bases). Germline loops: CDR1 SGHNT, CDR2 YENEEA. Trimming removed 1 base at V and 6 bases at J, with 10 bases between. CDR3 size: 13 residues. Full variable domain (missing parts from reference TRBV11-3 and TRBJ2-7): EAGVVQSPRYKIIEKKQPVAFWCNPISGHNTLYWYLQNLGQGPELLIRYENEEAVDDSQLPKDRFSAERLKGVDSTLKIQPAELGDSAVYLCASSLVRGGEQYFGPGTRLTVT.

The V call is TRBV6-6, the J call TRBJ2-7, with 9 nucleotides matching TRBD2. There are 14 residues in the CDR3. The trim removed 6 bases at V and 2 bases at J, leaving 5 bases unmatched. CDR1 is MNHNY, CDR2 SVGAGI, per germline (reference sequence). As DNA, the CDR3 is TGTGCCAGCAGCGGGACTAGCTTGGCCTACGAGCAGTACTTC. Amino acids: CASSGTSLAYEQYF.

A note on this clone: At the DNA level, this CDR3 is encoded by other sequences in the same sample as well. The chain uses TRBV5-1 and TRBJ2-3; possible D gene TRBD2, 6 bases. Germline V gene lookup returns CDR1 SGHRS and CDR2 YFSETQ. The CDR3 is made up of 15 amino acids. The V end lost 0 bases, the J end lost 0 bases, and 8 bases lay between the germline ends. The CDR3 here is CASSLERGSTDTQYF. The CDR3 bases are TGCGCCAGCAGCTTGGAACGGGGGAGCACAGATACGCAGTATTTT.

This chain links TRBV29-1 with TRBJ1-1; D uncertain. With 5 bases removed from V and 7 bases from J, the gap between germline ends came to 20 bases. Germline loops: CDR1 SQVTM, CDR2 ANQGSEA. CDR3 length: 14 amino acids. The CDR3: CSVRSRGNPSEAFF. As DNA, the CDR3 is TGCAGCGTTCGTAGTCGGGGAAATCCGAGTGAAGCTTTCTTT. Complete variable domain (other parts from reference TRBV29-1 and TRBJ1-1): SAVISQKPSRDICQRGTSLTIQCQVDSQVTMMFWYRQQPGQSLTLIATANQGSEATYESGFVIDKFPISRPNLTFSTLTVSNMSPEDSSIYLCSVRSRGNPSEAFFGQGTRLTVV.

The chain employs TRBV27 and TRBJ2-3; 7 bases fit TRBD2. Losses at the gene ends were 3 bases for V and 2 bases for J; bases not matched to a gene: 5. Germline CDR1 reads MNHEY; CDR2 reads SMNVEV (reference sequence). This CDR3 contains 15 residues. CDR3 nucleotides: TGTGCCAGCAGTTTGTTAGCGGGTATCACAGATACGCAGTATTTT. Its protein product is CASSLLAGITDTQYF.

The chain uses TRBV11-2 and TRBJ2-7; maybe TRBD2 (5 bases). The CDR3 length is 14 residues. With 1 base removed from V and 5 bases from J, the gap between germline ends came to 12 bases. Germline-derived CDR1 and CDR2 are SGHAT and FQNNGV. CDR3 sequence: CASSLARGNHEQYF. The CDR3 DNA reads TGTGCCAGCAGCTTAGCAAGAGGGAACCACGAGCAGTACTTC.

This rearrangement joins TRBV6-4 to TRBJ2-7; tentative D call: TRBD1 (6 bases). V lost 2 bases and J 6 bases, leaving 11 bases between the germline ends. From germline, CDR1 is MRHNA and CDR2 SNTAGT. The CDR3 runs to 13 residues. The CDR3 reads CASSDGQTGEQYF. The CDR3 DNA reads TGTGCCAGCAGTGACGGGCAGACAGGCGAGCAGTACTTC.

This clone appeared a single time. The rearrangement uses TRBV25-1 and TRBJ2-7, with TRBD1 identical over 7 bases. V was pared by 1 base and J by 4 bases, with 16 bases of the junction left unmatched. The CDR3 totals 18 residues. Germline values: CDR1 MGHDK, CDR2 SYGVNS. The DNA of the CDR3 is TGTGCCAGCAGTGAATCTATAGGGACAGCTAAGAAAGCGTACGAGCAGTACTTC. It yields the protein CASSESIGTAKKAYEQYF.

The chain has TRBV27 and TRBJ2-7, with a weak D call TRBD1 (5 bases). Germline assignment: CDR1 MNHEY and CDR2 SMNVEV (reference sequence). The CDR3 length is 13 residues. Trimming shortened V by 0 bases and J by 12 bases, and 15 bases separated the two germline ends. CDR3 in DNA: TGTGCCAGCAGTTTATCTCGACAGACCGGGCGGTACTTC. Translated: CASSLSRQTGRYF.

The rearrangement links TRBV15 to TRBJ2-5; D may be TRBD1 (6 bases). From germline, CDR1 is LNHNV and CDR2 YYDKDF (reference sequence). The CDR3 runs 13 residues. V was clipped by 4 bases and J by 3 bases, with 9 bases between them. CDR3 DNA: TGTGCCACCAGCAAACACAGGGAAGAGACCCAGTACTTC. It is translated as CATSKHREETQYF. Filled out from reference TRBV15 and TRBJ2-5, the complete variable domain reads DAMVIQNPRYQVTQFGKPVTLSCSQTLNHNVMYWYQQKSSQAPKLLFHYYDKDFNNEADTPDNFQSRRPNTSFCFLDIRSPGLGDTAMYLCATSKHREETQYFGPGTRLLVL.

A note on this clone: Other nucleotide sequences from this sample produce the same CDR3. V and J are TRBV20-1 and TRBJ2-1, with a possible D match to TRBD2 (6 bases). The germline V gene encodes CDR1 DFQATT and CDR2 SNEGSKA (reference sequence). The CDR3 is made up of 11 amino acids. The germline V and J ends were trimmed by 1 base and 8 bases, with 6 bases remaining between them. CDR3 in amino acids: CSARGGDEQFF. CDR3 DNA sequence: TGCAGTGCTAGAGGGGGGGATGAGCAGTTCTTC.

The chain couples TRBV10-2 to TRBJ1-5; D remains ambiguous. The CDR3 is 12 residues long. Trimming removed 6 bases from V and 4 bases from J, with 7 bases in between. CDR1 and CDR2 (germline): WSHSY, SAAADI. The CDR3 nucleotides are TGCGCCAGCAGGGCAGAAAATCAGCCCCAGCATTTT. This gives the protein CASRAENQPQHF.

The V and J genes are TRBV28 and TRBJ2-7, with 9 bases lining up with TRBD1. J gave up 2 bases and V 6 bases, and 8 bases lay outside the gene matches. The CDR3 is made up of 15 amino acids. Germline-derived CDR1 and CDR2 are MDHEN and SYDVKM. CDR3 loop: CASRNPGQGTYEQYF. The CDR3 region has the DNA TGTGCCAGCAGGAACCCGGGACAGGGAACCTACGAGCAGTACTTC.

The gene calls are TRBV5-1 and TRBJ2-7, with TRBD2 matching 13 bases. Germline V gene sequence: CDR1 SGHRS, CDR2 YFSETQ. CDR3 length equals 14 residues. J was trimmed by 7 bases and V by 4 bases; bases with no gene match: 5. The CDR3 protein is CASSQGLAGEEQYF. CDR3 in DNA: TGCGCCAGCAGCCAAGGACTAGCGGGAGAAGAGCAGTACTTC. The full variable domain, rest sourced from reference TRBV5-1 and TRBJ2-7, is KAGVTQTPRYLIKTRGQQVTLSCSPISGHRSVSWYQQTPGQGLQFLFEYFSETQRNKGNFPGRFSGRQFSNSRSEMNVSTLELGDSALYLCASSQGLAGEEQYFGPGTRLTVT.